These 14 T cell receptor beta chains came from one sample sequenced in a study of blood T cells in healthy people across ages. Then a second PCR, running about 6 to 11 cycles, was carried out with a sample-barcoded 5' primer and a J-beta primer mix. A single record per CDR3 protein comes from TCRdb applying MiXCR to the 5' RACE reads. The repertoire holds over a million distinct CDR3 sequences, with 45% as singletons. Sequencing used blood. These receptors came from a woman aged 55-70 years in good health.

In this sample, this clonotype turned up a few times. The chain links TRBV7-9 to TRBJ2-1; D remains unclear. The CDR3 runs to 17 residues. In germline, CDR1 is SEHNR, CDR2 FQNEAQ (reference sequence). The V and J ends lost 4 bases and 2 bases respectively, with 18 bases between them. The DNA of the CDR3 is TGTGCCAGCAGCTCCGCCCTTCGCGCAACTACCTACAATGAGCAGTTCTTC. Its protein product is CASSSALRATTYNEQFF. Full variable domain (remainder filled in from reference TRBV7-9 and TRBJ2-1): DTGVSQNPRHKITKRGQNVTFRCDPISEHNRLYWYRQTLGQGPEFLTYFQNEAQLEKSRLLSDRFSAERPKGSFSTLEIQRTEQGDSAMYLCASSSALRATTYNEQFFGPGTRLTVL.

The chain is built from TRBV25-1 and TRBJ2-3, with D possibly being TRBD2 (6 bases). There are 14 residues in the CDR3. Germline values: CDR1 MGHDK, CDR2 SYGVNS. V was clipped by 4 bases and J by 3 bases, with 11 bases between them. CDR3 DNA sequence: TGTGCCAGCAGTGCGGGGGAGTGGACAGATACGCAGTATTTT. Its translation is CASSAGEWTDTQYF.

This clonotype occurred once. Sequence at one end of the junction differs from germline and may be a read error. V gene TRBV20-1 combines with J gene TRBJ2-4; TRBD2 aligns across 11 bases. The J call is in doubt because the DNA end fits TRBJ2-7 better. Germline V gene data show CDR1 as DFQATT and CDR2 as SNEGSKA (reference sequence). This CDR3 contains 15 residues. CDR3 bases: TGCGGTGCTAGACCTCGACTAGCGGGAAACTACGAGCAGTACTTC. Protein: CGARPRLAGNYEQYF.

V gene TRBV4-1 combines with J gene TRBJ2-2; D ambiguous. The CDR3 loop spans 16 amino acids. Trimming left V 4 bases short and J 5 bases short, with 17 bases between. The germline gives CDR1 MGHRA, CDR2 YSYEKL. For the CDR3, the DNA is TGCGCCAGCAGCCCCCGTCTAGTGGCGTTTACCGGGGAGCTGTTTTTT. Its protein is CASSPRLVAFTGELFF.

Of note for this clonotype: A read error is possible here, since a much larger clone lies one base away. V gene TRBV7-9 combines with J gene TRBJ1-6; D might be TRBD1 (6 bases). The length of the CDR3 is 15 residues. The V gene lost 8 bases and the J gene lost 6 bases, with 17 bases spanning the gap. CDR1 and CDR2 from the germline V gene are SEHNR and FQNEAQ (reference sequence). The CDR3 coding sequence is TGTGCCAGCGGCTCGTCCGGGACAAGTAATTCACCCCTCCACTTT. Translating gives CASGSSGTSNSPLHF.

This clonotype was recorded a few times. The V call is TRBV27, the J call TRBJ2-7, with D possibly being TRBD1 or TRBD2 (5 bases each). The CDR3 covers 14 residues. CDR1 MNHEY and CDR2 SMNVEV come from the germline V gene (reference sequence). Deletions cut 3 bases from V and 2 bases from J, with 11 bases between. The CDR3 DNA is TGTGCCAGCAGTTTTCGGGGCGGGCCCTACGAGCAGTACTTC. It codes for CASSFRGGPYEQYF.

A remark on this clonotype: Germline and junction disagree at one end, which may indicate a read error. This chain uses TRBV11-2 with TRBJ1-2, with 7 bases that match TRBD1. Germline V gene data show CDR1 as SGHAT and CDR2 as FQNNGV. CDR3 length: 16 residues. The CDR3 loop is CASSPLDRRVLSGNTF. CDR3 nucleotide sequence: TGTGCCAGCAGCCCATTGGACAGGAGAGTGTTGAGTGGCAACACCTTC.

In the case of this clonotype: At one of its ends the junction is not consistent with the germline gene, which may arise from a read error. V usage is TRBV7-3 and J usage is TRBJ2-1; the D gene is possibly TRBD2 (5 bases). In germline, CDR1 is SGHTA, CDR2 FQGTGA. The CDR3 sequence is 15 residues long. The CDR3 spells CASSLNPGGANEQFF. CDR3 coding DNA: TGTGCCAGCAGTTTAAACCCCGGAGGAGCCAATGAGCAGTTCTTC.

Concerning this clonotype: A junction end diverges from the germline sequence, so it may reflect a read error. The genes are TRBV12-3 or TRBV12-4 and TRBJ1-2, with 8 positions matching TRBD1. This CDR3 has 15 residues. The CDR3 is CVSSHGQGRNYGYTF. The CDR3 nucleotides are TGTGTCAGCAGCCATGGACAGGGAAGAAACTATGGCTACACCTTC.

This clonotype was seen more than once but under ten times. Here the CDR3 DNA reads TGTGCCAGCAGCACCATCGAAAGAAACAGCCGGGTTCCCTACGAGCAGTACTTC. It translates to CASSTIERNSRVPYEQYF. V and J are TRBV2 and TRBJ2-7; D is uncertain. The CDR3 spans 18 residues. Trimming took 6 bases from V and 2 from J, leaving 26 bases between them. Per the germline V gene, CDR1 is SNHLY and CDR2 is FYNNEI. The variable domain in full, with the rest retrieved from reference TRBV2 and TRBJ2-7, is EPEVTQTPSHQVTQMGQEVILRCVPISNHLYFYWYRQILGQKVEFLVSFYNNEISEKSEIFDDQFSVERPDGSNFTLKIRSTKLEDSAMYFCASSTIERNSRVPYEQYFGPGTRLTVT.

V and J are TRBV2 and TRBJ2-7, with D perhaps matching TRBD1 (7 bases). Trimming pared 10 bases from V and 6 bases from J, leaving 16 bases between. The CDR3 length is 12 residues. Germline V gene data show CDR1 as SNHLY and CDR2 as FYNNEI. Written as DNA, the CDR3 is TGTGCCACCCAGGGGGGAACGTGCGAGCAGTACTTC. Translation: CATQGGTCEQYF.

The sample holds a few counts of this clonotype. The CDR3 spells CASSEWSSGSSTDTQYF. Here the CDR3 DNA reads TGTGCCAGCAGTGAATGGTCTAGCGGGTCTAGCACAGATACGCAGTATTTT. The genes are TRBV6-1 and TRBJ2-3; 8 nucleotides agree with TRBD2. From germline, CDR1 is MNHNS and CDR2 SASEGT. The CDR3 extends over 17 amino acids. Trimming at V came to 2 bases and at J to 0 bases, leaving 7 bases not matched to a gene.

The chain employs TRBV14 and TRBJ2-2; 7 bases map to TRBD1. Germline lookup yields CDR1 SGHDN and CDR2 FVKESK. The CDR3 contains 14 residues. The ends lost 6 bases at V and 1 base at J; junction bases unmatched: 2. The CDR3 is CASRRTGNTGELFF. CDR3 coding DNA: TGTGCCAGCAGACGGACAGGGAACACCGGGGAGCTGTTTTTT.

V and J are TRBV5-4 and TRBJ2-1; 12 bases align to TRBD2. This CDR3 comprises 17 residues. Unmatched junction bases numbered 8, after V lost 2 bases and J lost 5 bases. Germline lookup yields CDR1 SGHNT and CDR2 YYREEE (reference sequence). CDR3 sequence (DNA): TGTGCCAGCAGCTTCCCTAGCGGGAGGGCCCCGCACAATGAGCAGTTCTTC. It is translated as CASSFPSGRAPHNEQFF.